This T cell receptor (beta chain) originates from a study of T cells in tuberculosis. Study-wide background: In South Africa, adults with active tuberculosis were compared with IGRA-negative and latently infected IGRA-positive adolescents.

Repertoires were generated with immunoSEQ multiplex PCR, while TCRdb's copy carries only in-frame clones and drops some. This table holds fewer than 45,000 clones, 90% to 95% found once. This clone was recorded once. Losses at the gene ends were 5 bases for V and 0 bases for J; bases not matched to a gene: 6. Germline V gene sequence: CDR1 LNHDA, CDR2 SQIVND (reference sequence). The CDR3 has 16 residues. Tuberculin skin test and IGRA determined adolescents' latent tuberculosis status at entry. On average approximately 90,000 T cells per donor were immunosequenced. The sample consisted of PBMCs. The clonotype comes from a donor between 5 and 29 years old with latent tuberculosis or without tuberculosis infection. The chain joins TRBV19 to TRBJ1-4; 7 bases align to TRBD1. DNA of the CDR3: TGTGCCAGTAGTTTCGGACAGGTTGCAACTAATGAAAAACTGTTTTTT. Protein sequence: CASSFGQVATNEKLFF.